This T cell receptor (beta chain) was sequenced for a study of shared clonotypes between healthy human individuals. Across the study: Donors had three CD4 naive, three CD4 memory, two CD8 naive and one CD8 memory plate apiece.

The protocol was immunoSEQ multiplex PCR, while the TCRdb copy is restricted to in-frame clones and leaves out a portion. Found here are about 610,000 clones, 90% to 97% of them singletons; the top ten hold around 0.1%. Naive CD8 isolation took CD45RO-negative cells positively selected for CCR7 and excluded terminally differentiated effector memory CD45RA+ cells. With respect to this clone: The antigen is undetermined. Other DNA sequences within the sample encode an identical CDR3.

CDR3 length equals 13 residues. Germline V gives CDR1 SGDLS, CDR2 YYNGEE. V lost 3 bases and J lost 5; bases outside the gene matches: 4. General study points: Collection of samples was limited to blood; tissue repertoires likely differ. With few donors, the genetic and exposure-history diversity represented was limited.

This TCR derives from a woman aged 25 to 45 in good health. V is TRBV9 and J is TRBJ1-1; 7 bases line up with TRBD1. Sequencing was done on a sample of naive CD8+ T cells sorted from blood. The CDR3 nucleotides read TGTGCCAGCAGCGGAGGGGGCCGGACTGAAGCTTTCTTT. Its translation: CASSGGGRTEAFF.